A selection of T cell receptor beta chains follows, all from one sample in a study of B cell selection in AIRE deficiency. Data came from immunoSEQ multiplex PCR; TCRdb stores just in-frame clones and leaves some out. The sample lists some 25,000 clones; about 96% were seen once. The sequenced sample consisted of CD4+CD127+ conventional T cells sorted from PBMCs. These receptors came from a human donor in good health. Each CDR3 is given with its conserved first and last residue. Fields, in order: CDR3 DNA, CDR3 protein, J gene, V gene, D gene, clone size. D genes are given only for firm matches. Clone size is not always given. Where it is, it says once, few, many or a class for expanded clones.

cdr3_nt: TGTGCCAGCAGCCAAGGGGCCAGCGGGAGTACAGATACGCAGTATTTT
cdr3_aa: CASSQGASGSTDTQYF
j_call: TRBJ2-3
v_call: TRBV4-2
d_call: TRBD2
clone_size: .

cdr3_nt: TGTGCCAGCGGTCTCGTTGAGGGGCGAAAGTCCTACGAGCAGTACTTC
cdr3_aa: CASGLVEGRKSYEQYF
j_call: TRBJ2-7
v_call: TRBV6-6
d_call: .
clone_size: .

cdr3_nt: TGTGCCAGCAGCTTGCTCCTGCGGGCTATCGATGGCTACACCTTC
cdr3_aa: CASSLLLRAIDGYTF
j_call: TRBJ1-2
v_call: TRBV11-3
d_call: .
clone_size: once

cdr3_nt: TGCAGCGTTGAGGGGACAGCCCAGGGAGGCTACACCTTC
cdr3_aa: CSVEGTAQGGYTF
j_call: TRBJ1-2
v_call: TRBV29-1
d_call: TRBD1
clone_size: .

cdr3_nt: TGTGCCAGCAGCTTAAGCCGGGCCCTTACCAGCTCTGGGGCCAACGTCCTGACTTTC
cdr3_aa: CASSLSRALTSSGANVLTF
j_call: TRBJ2-6
v_call: TRBV7-9
d_call: .
clone_size: .

cdr3_nt: TGCGCCAGCAGCTTTGACAGAGCTAACTATGGCTACACCTTC
cdr3_aa: CASSFDRANYGYTF
j_call: TRBJ1-2
v_call: TRBV5-1
d_call: .
clone_size: .

cdr3_nt: TGCGCCAGCCAGACAGCAAACACCGGGGAGCTGTTTTTT
cdr3_aa: CASQTANTGELFF
j_call: TRBJ2-2
v_call: TRBV10-1
d_call: .
clone_size: .

cdr3_nt: TGTGCCAGCAGCCGTGGGACAGAAAATCAGCCCCAGCATTTT
cdr3_aa: CASSRGTENQPQHF
j_call: TRBJ1-5
v_call: TRBV4-2
d_call: TRBD1
clone_size: .

cdr3_nt: TGTGCCAGTAGTCATAGGTCCGAAAAACTGTTTTTT
cdr3_aa: CASSHRSEKLFF
j_call: TRBJ1-4
v_call: TRBV19
d_call: .
clone_size: .

cdr3_nt: TGTGCCAGCAGCTTAGCGTTCGGTGTCGCGGCTGAAAAACTGTTTTTT
cdr3_aa: CASSLAFGVAAEKLFF
j_call: TRBJ1-4
v_call: TRBV13
d_call: .
clone_size: .

cdr3_nt: TGTGCCAGCAGCCCCGGGCCCCTGGAGACCCAGTACTTC
cdr3_aa: CASSPGPLETQYF
j_call: TRBJ2-5
v_call: TRBV11-1
d_call: .
clone_size: .

cdr3_nt: TGTGCCAGCAGCCGGGCTAGGGGTTCCTACTATGGCTACACCTTC
cdr3_aa: CASSRARGSYYGYTF
j_call: TRBJ1-2
v_call: TRBV5-8
d_call: .
clone_size: .

cdr3_nt: TGTGCCAGCAGCCCGGGACTAGCGGGAGGGCCCCACGAGCAGTACTTC
cdr3_aa: CASSPGLAGGPHEQYF
j_call: TRBJ2-7
v_call: TRBV28
d_call: TRBD2
clone_size: .

cdr3_nt: TGTGCCAGCAGTTACACCCGGGACAGGGAATACTTC
cdr3_aa: CASSYTRDREYF
j_call: TRBJ2-7
v_call: TRBV6-6
d_call: TRBD1
clone_size: .

cdr3_nt: TGTGCCAGCAGCTTCAGGGATGGCTATGGCTACACCTTC
cdr3_aa: CASSFRDGYGYTF
j_call: TRBJ1-2
v_call: TRBV28
d_call: .
clone_size: .

cdr3_nt: TGCGCCAGCAGCACCGGGGTGTCCCGAGCAACTAATGAAAAACTGTTTTTT
cdr3_aa: CASSTGVSRATNEKLFF
j_call: TRBJ1-4
v_call: TRBV5-1
d_call: .
clone_size: .

cdr3_nt: TGTGCCAGCAGTTCCGGGACAGGGGGAGCTGGCTACACCTTC
cdr3_aa: CASSSGTGGAGYTF
j_call: TRBJ1-2
v_call: TRBV28
d_call: TRBD1
clone_size: .

cdr3_nt: TGTGCCAGCAGTATCCCCGAGGCAAGGCCGTTTTTT
cdr3_aa: CASSIPEARPFF
j_call: TRBJ1-4
v_call: TRBV28
d_call: .
clone_size: once

cdr3_nt: TGTGCCAGTACTTATGGTAGGGAGGGACCCTACGAGCAGTACTTC
cdr3_aa: CASTYGREGPYEQYF
j_call: TRBJ2-7
v_call: TRBV19
d_call: TRBD2
clone_size: .

cdr3_nt: TGCGCCAGCAGCTCCTTCAGGGGGGCTGAGCAGTTCTTC
cdr3_aa: CASSSFRGAEQFF
j_call: TRBJ2-1
v_call: TRBV5-1
d_call: .
clone_size: .

cdr3_nt: TGTGCCAGTAGCGACAGGGACAATCAGCCCCAGCATTTT
cdr3_aa: CASSDRDNQPQHF
j_call: TRBJ1-5
v_call: TRBV19
d_call: TRBD1
clone_size: once

cdr3_nt: TGTGCCAGCAGCACCCGGGCTACTGAAAAACTGTTTTTT
cdr3_aa: CASSTRATEKLFF
j_call: TRBJ1-4
v_call: TRBV7-8
d_call: .
clone_size: .